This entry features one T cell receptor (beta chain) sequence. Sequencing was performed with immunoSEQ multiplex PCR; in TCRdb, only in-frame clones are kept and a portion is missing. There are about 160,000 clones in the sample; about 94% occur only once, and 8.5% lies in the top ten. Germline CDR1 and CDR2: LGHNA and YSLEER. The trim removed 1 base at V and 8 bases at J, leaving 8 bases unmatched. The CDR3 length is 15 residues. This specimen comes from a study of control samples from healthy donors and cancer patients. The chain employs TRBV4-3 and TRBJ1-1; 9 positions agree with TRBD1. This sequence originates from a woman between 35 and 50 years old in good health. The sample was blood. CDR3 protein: CASSQGVLGQGEAFF. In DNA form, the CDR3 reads TGCGCCAGCAGCCAAGGGGTCCTAGGACAGGGGGAAGCTTTCTTT.